A selection of T cell receptor beta chains follows, all from one sample in a study of T cell responses to AZD1222 COVID-19 vaccine. TCRdb keeps only in-frame clones here, not all; method: immunoSEQ multiplex PCR. The data hold 200,000 to 250,000 clones, with roughly 94% observed a single time. Sequenced here: peripheral blood, sampled 28 days after the second dose of the MenACWY control vaccine. The source is an adult who received the MenACWY meningococcal vaccine as a control. Both conserved end residues are part of each CDR3. The order of the fields is J gene, D gene, clone size, V gene, CDR3 protein, CDR3 DNA. The D gene is left open where the match is weak. Not every row has a clone size; where given, it reads once, few, many or a size class.

TRBJ2-7,TRBD2,-,TRBV24-1,CATSDTGTSGSHEQYF,TGTGCCACCAGTGATACCGGGACTAGCGGGAGCCACGAGCAGTACTTC
TRBJ2-1,TRBD1,-,TRBV11-2,CASSVTGGSYNEQFF,TGTGCCAGCAGCGTAACAGGGGGCTCCTACAATGAGCAGTTCTTC
TRBJ2-1,-,-,TRBV27,CASSLRGREEEQFF,TGTGCCAGCAGCCTCAGGGGGCGGGAGGAAGAGCAGTTCTTC
TRBJ1-5,-,-,TRBV28,CASSPSVGIQPQHF,TGTGCCAGCAGTCCCTCTGTGGGGATTCAGCCCCAGCATTTT
TRBJ1-2,-,-,TRBV5-4,CASSQPGQLSYGYTF,TGTGCCAGCAGCCAACCGGGACAATTAAGCTATGGCTACACCTTC
TRBJ2-3,-,-,TRBV11-1,CASSLFLTGGTDTQYF,TGTGCCAGCAGCCTATTCCTGACGGGGGGCACAGATACGCAGTATTTT
TRBJ1-1,-,-,TRBV28,CASTRWAAPIPEAFF,TGTGCCAGCACCAGATGGGCCGCCCCTATTCCTGAAGCTTTCTTT
TRBJ2-5,-,-,TRBV7-2,CASSKGLLIGSLGETQYF,TGTGCCAGCAGCAAAGGTCTGCTTATCGGGAGTCTGGGTGAGACCCAGTACTTC
TRBJ2-7,-,-,TRBV19,CASAGSIISEQYF,TGTGCCAGCGCCGGGTCTATTATCAGCGAGCAGTACTTC
TRBJ2-1,-,-,TRBV24-1,CATSDLGGVSYNEQFF,TGTGCCACCAGTGATTTGGGAGGGGTCTCCTACAATGAGCAGTTCTTC
TRBJ2-7,TRBD2,-,TRBV25-1,CASRLAGGYEQYF,TGTGCCAGCAGACTAGCGGGAGGGTACGAGCAGTACTTC
TRBJ2-7,TRBD1,-,TRBV7-2,CASSFGGTGTYEQYF,TGTGCCAGCAGCTTTGGGGGGACAGGGACCTACGAGCAGTACTTC
TRBJ2-7,-,-,TRBV14,CASSRHGTGTYEQYF,TGTGCCAGCAGCCGCCACGGAACAGGGACCTACGAGCAGTACTTC
TRBJ1-1,TRBD1,-,TRBV24-1,CATSDPRQGNTEAFF,TGTGCCACCAGTGATCCCCGACAGGGAAACACTGAAGCTTTCTTT
TRBJ2-5,TRBD1,-,TRBV24-1,CATSDFGQGEETQYF,TGTGCCACCAGTGATTTCGGACAGGGGGAAGAGACCCAGTACTTC
TRBJ2-7,-,-,TRBV15,CATSRGGNYEQYF,TGTGCCACCAGCAGAGGAGGAAACTACGAGCAGTACTTC
TRBJ2-5,TRBD1,-,TRBV6-5,CASSYRTGGFQETQYF,TGTGCCAGCAGTTATCGGACAGGGGGCTTTCAAGAGACCCAGTACTTC
TRBJ2-1,TRBD1,-,TRBV27,CASSQGQGRGEQFF,TGTGCCAGCAGTCAAGGACAGGGGAGAGGTGAGCAGTTCTTC
TRBJ2-3,-,-,TRBV5-1,CASSLGQASTDTQYF,TGCGCCAGCAGCTTGGGCCAGGCGAGCACAGATACGCAGTATTTT
TRBJ1-2,-,-,TRBV7-9,CASSSGGNLVNYGYTF,TGTGCCAGCAGCTCTGGGGGGAATTTAGTTAACTATGGCTACACCTTC
TRBJ2-1,-,-,TRBV24-1,CATSSAGTLNEQFF,TGTGCCACCAGTTCCGCGGGGACCCTCAATGAGCAGTTCTTC
TRBJ1-2,-,-,TRBV7-2,CASSQGGFGYGYTF,TGTGCCAGCAGCCAAGGGGGGTTCGGATATGGCTACACCTTC
TRBJ1-1,-,-,TRBV3-1/TRBV3-2,CASSPRQEVGTEAFF,TGTGCCAGCAGCCCGCGACAGGAAGTCGGCACTGAAGCTTTCTTT
TRBJ2-1,TRBD2,-,TRBV4-3,CASSQDSPAGVEDEQFF,TGCGCCAGCAGCCAAGACTCCCCAGCGGGGGTGGAGGATGAGCAGTTCTTC
TRBJ2-1,-,-,TRBV7-6,CASSLAGASEQFF,TGTGCCAGCAGCTTAGCGGGAGCAAGTGAGCAGTTCTTC
TRBJ2-3,-,-,TRBV6-5,CASRKETDTQYF,TGTGCCAGCAGAAAGGAGACAGATACGCAGTATTTT
TRBJ2-7,-,-,TRBV27,CASSLPGSHEQYF,TGTGCCAGCAGTTTGCCTGGCTCGCACGAGCAGTACTTC
TRBJ2-1,-,-,TRBV7-2,CASSLDLGTAYNEQFF,TGTGCCAGCAGCTTAGATTTGGGGACTGCTTACAATGAGCAGTTCTTC
TRBJ2-1,TRBD2,-,TRBV28,CASSPLLAGGRNEQFF,TGTGCCAGCAGTCCCCTACTAGCGGGAGGGCGGAATGAGCAGTTCTTC
TRBJ2-1,TRBD2,-,TRBV15,CATSIAGDHYNEQFF,TGTGCCACCAGCATAGCGGGAGACCACTACAATGAGCAGTTCTTC
TRBJ2-7,TRBD1,-,TRBV18,CASSPGQDLYEQYF,TGTGCCAGCTCTCCGGGACAGGACCTCTACGAGCAGTACTTC
TRBJ1-5,TRBD1,-,TRBV28,CASRPPEDRASQPQHF,TGTGCCAGCAGACCTCCGGAAGACAGGGCGAGTCAGCCCCAGCATTTT
TRBJ1-2,TRBD1,-,TRBV6-5,CASKSGTGNYGYTF,TGTGCCAGCAAATCCGGGACAGGGAACTATGGCTACACCTTC
TRBJ2-7,TRBD2,-,TRBV4-2,CASSQASGGSHGEQYF,TGTGCCAGCAGCCAAGCTAGCGGGGGGTCCCACGGGGAGCAGTACTTC
TRBJ2-3,-,once,TRBV7-9,CASSLPSTDTQYF,TGTGCCAGCAGCTTACCTTCGACAGATACGCAGTATTTT
TRBJ2-7,-,-,TRBV28,CASSLSAAYEQYF,TGTGCCAGCAGTTTATCGGCGGCCTACGAGCAGTACTTC
TRBJ2-1,TRBD1,-,TRBV19,CASSIGTGGPNEQFF,TGTGCCAGTAGTATAGGGACAGGGGGCCCCAATGAGCAGTTCTTC
TRBJ1-5,TRBD1,-,TRBV6-2/TRBV6-3,CASSDRGVAPQHF,TGTGCCAGCAGTGACAGGGGGGTAGCGCCCCAGCATTTT
TRBJ2-1,TRBD1,-,TRBV15,CATSTTGGASLEQFF,TGTGCCACCAGCACTACAGGGGGCGCGTCCCTTGAGCAGTTCTTC
TRBJ1-2,TRBD1,-,TRBV6-5,CASSYQDRDYGYTF,TGTGCCAGCAGTTACCAAGACAGGGACTATGGCTACACCTTC
TRBJ2-7,TRBD1,-,TRBV18,CASSPLGQEYNEQYF,TGTGCCAGCTCACCGCTCGGACAGGAGTACAACGAGCAGTACTTC
TRBJ2-4,TRBD1,-,TRBV5-6,CASSLTGGSAKNIQYF,TGTGCCAGCAGCTTGACAGGGGGATCGGCCAAAAACATTCAGTACTTC
TRBJ2-7,-,-,TRBV5-4,CASSLAQGGYEQYF,TGTGCCAGCAGCTTGGCCCAGGGGGGCTACGAGCAGTACTTC
TRBJ2-7,TRBD1,-,TRBV27,CASSLLGTAVEQYF,TGTGCCAGCAGTTTATTGGGGACAGCTGTCGAGCAGTACTTC
TRBJ1-6,-,-,TRBV6-4,CASSDPRTEYNSPLHF,TGTGCCAGCAGTGACCCCCGGACAGAGTATAATTCACCCCTCCACTTT